The T cell receptor (beta chain) described here comes from a study of OX40 agonist ivuxolimab in advanced cancers. The method was immunoSEQ multiplex PCR; TCRdb's version includes in-frame clones alone and lacks a portion of them. The table shows more than 95,000 clones, with 85% to 95% occurring only once. This CDR3 comprises 14 residues. Germline V CDR1 and CDR2: MNHEY, SVGAGI. Trimming stripped 6 bases from V and 2 bases from J, with 11 bases between. This TCR was recovered from an adult with an advanced solid tumor such as melanoma, head and neck, liver or kidney cancer. The chain employs TRBV6-5 and TRBJ1-3; D gene uncertain. The sample consisted of CD4+ or CD8+ T cells sorted from blood, taken in a trial of the OX40 agonist ivuxolimab. CDR3 amino acids: CASSLTVTGNTIYF. CDR3 in DNA: TGTGCCAGCAGCCTCACGGTAACTGGAAACACCATATATTTT.